Following are 15 T cell receptor beta chains from one sample sequenced in a study of neurological immune-mediated disorders. TCRdb fed the 5' RACE reads into MiXCR, producing one record per CDR3 protein. This table has fewer than 90,000 distinct CDR3 sequences, 10% appearing once. What was sequenced was PBMCs. These receptors were taken from a man in his forties in good health.

In this sample, this clonotype turned up many times. The chain uses TRBV5-6 and TRBJ1-1; no firm D call. The CDR3 contains 12 residues. V was pared by 0 bases and J by 2 bases, with 2 bases between. CDR1 SGHDT and CDR2 YYEEEE come from the germline V gene. This chain's CDR3 is CASSLANTEAFF. The DNA of the CDR3 is TGTGCCAGCAGCTTGGCTAACACTGAAGCTTTCTTT.

This clonotype was seen many times. V gene TRBV5-6 combines with J gene TRBJ1-5; unclear D gene. Germline loops: CDR1 SGHDT, CDR2 YYEEEE. The V end lost 6 bases, the J end lost 2 bases, and 18 bases lay between the germline ends. This CDR3 spans 16 amino acids. The CDR3 loop is CASNPPAENCNQPQHF. As DNA, the CDR3 is TGTGCCAGCAACCCGCCTGCGGAGAATTGCAATCAGCCCCAGCATTTT.

This clonotype was seen ten or more times. V is TRBV3-1 and J is TRBJ1-5; D unclear. The germline CDR1 and CDR2 sequences are LGHDT and YNNKEL (reference sequence). The CDR3 contains 13 residues. The V end was cut by 4 bases, the J end by 4 bases, with 8 bases between. Written as DNA, the CDR3 is TGTGCCAGCAGCCCTGACGGTAATCAGCCCCAGCATTTT. Its translation: CASSPDGNQPQHF.

A remark on this clonotype: This may be a read error: a much more frequent sequence differs by one nucleotide. The V and J genes are TRBV4-2 and TRBJ1-2, with 9 bases identical to TRBD1. The CDR3 extends over 13 amino acids. Germline lookup yields CDR1 LGHNA and CDR2 YNFKEQ. In DNA form, the CDR3 reads TGTGCCATCAGCCAGATGGGACAGGGTGGCTACACCTTC. Encoded protein: CAISQMGQGGYTF.

The V gene is TRBV19, the J gene TRBJ2-3, with unresolved D. Per germline, CDR1 LNHDA and CDR2 SQIVND (reference sequence). This CDR3 is built from 15 residues. V gave up 4 bases and J gave up 2 bases, with 13 bases separating them. The CDR3: CASSTGSAHTDTQYF. For the CDR3, the DNA is TGTGCCAGTAGTACCGGGTCAGCCCACACAGATACGCAGTATTTT.

This clonotype occurred many times. This chain joins TRBV20-1 and TRBJ1-5, with 7 nucleotides matching TRBD1. The germline CDR1 and CDR2 sequences are DFQATT and SNEGSKA (reference sequence). The CDR3 has 14 amino acids. The V and J ends lost 3 bases and 6 bases, in that order; junction bases with no gene match: 8. The CDR3 spells CSASTGDVGQPQHF. Here the CDR3 DNA reads TGCAGTGCTAGCACAGGGGACGTAGGTCAGCCCCAGCATTTT.

This clonotype was seen many times. V is TRBV7-2 and J is TRBJ2-4; TRBD1 matches at 9 bases. The trim removed 3 bases at V and 10 bases at J, leaving 7 bases unmatched. The CDR3 runs to 14 residues. Germline V gene sequence: CDR1 SGHTA, CDR2 FQGNSA. The CDR3 sequence: CASSFLSTGGIQYF. In DNA form, the CDR3 reads TGTGCCAGCAGCTTCCTTTCGACAGGGGGAATTCAGTACTTC.

V usage is TRBV7-9 and J usage is TRBJ2-7; D gene unclear. Germline V gene lookup returns CDR1 SEHNR and CDR2 FQNEAQ (reference sequence). V dropped 4 bases and J dropped 6 bases, with 16 bases sitting between them. This CDR3 spans 14 amino acids. CDR3 sequence reads: CASSSAPPLTEQYF. In nucleotides, the CDR3 is TGTGCCAGCAGCTCAGCGCCCCCTCTGACCGAGCAGTACTTC.

Many counts were recorded for this clonotype. V is TRBV20-1 and J is TRBJ2-1; 7 bases are shared with TRBD2. The trim removed 0 bases at V and 8 bases at J, leaving 16 bases unmatched. This CDR3 is built from 17 residues. The V gene's germline CDR1 is DFQATT and CDR2 SNEGSKA (reference sequence). CDR3 loop: CSARDLRTSGKSDEQFF. CDR3 bases: TGCAGTGCTAGAGATTTGCGGACTAGTGGAAAAAGCGATGAGCAGTTCTTC.

In this sample, this clonotype turned up many times. DNA of the CDR3: TGTGCCAGCAGCCTTCGGACGTCCTATGGCTACACCTTC. Residues: CASSLRTSYGYTF. The chain uses TRBV12-3 or TRBV12-4 and TRBJ1-2; no clear D. Deletions cut 6 bases from V and 4 bases from J, with 12 bases between. The CDR3 is made up of 13 amino acids.

There are many counts of this clonotype. The rearrangement joins TRBV12-3 or TRBV12-4 to TRBJ1-2; 10 nucleotides line up with TRBD1. The trim removed 6 bases at V and 8 bases at J, leaving 12 bases unmatched. The CDR3 loop spans 15 amino acids. CDR3 loop: CASRPLDRGLRGYTF. The DNA of the CDR3 is TGTGCCAGCAGGCCCCTAGACAGGGGGCTAAGGGGCTACACCTTC.

This clonotype showed up many times. This rearrangement joins TRBV29-1 to TRBJ1-2; possible D gene TRBD1, 6 bases. The CDR3 sequence is 13 residues long. The germline gives CDR1 SQVTM, CDR2 ANQGSEA. Trimming left V 6 bases short and J 5 bases short, with 16 bases between. CDR3 sequence: CSVPSDRLYGYTF. The CDR3 nucleotides read TGCAGCGTCCCCAGCGACAGGCTTTATGGCTACACCTTC.

This clonotype has just a few counts. The V gene is TRBV12-3 or TRBV12-4, the J gene TRBJ1-2; 7 nucleotides line up with TRBD1. V lost 5 bases to trimming and J lost 5 bases; unmatched junction nucleotides: 5. The CDR3 covers 13 residues. The CDR3, as DNA: TGTGCCAGCAGTCCACAGGGGAATTATGGCTACACCTTC. Its protein product is CASSPQGNYGYTF.

This clonotype was found many times. The chain links TRBV7-2 to TRBJ2-7, with D maybe TRBD2 (7 bases). V shed 2 bases and J shed 2 bases, with 13 bases lying between them. Germline assignment: CDR1 SGHTA and CDR2 FQGNSA. The CDR3 has 15 residues. The CDR3 DNA reads as TGTGCCAGCAGCTTACTAGGGGGGGTCACCTACGAGCAGTACTTC. Translating gives CASSLLGGVTYEQYF.

There are many counts of this clonotype. This rearrangement joins TRBV27 to TRBJ2-1; D may be TRBD1 (6 bases). From germline, CDR1 is MNHEY and CDR2 SMNVEV (reference sequence). This CDR3 has 17 residues. Trimming removed 4 bases at V and 7 bases at J, with 23 bases between. The CDR3 region is CASSSSGTPSRRNEQFF. The DNA of the CDR3 is TGTGCCAGCAGTTCATCCGGGACACCCTCCCGGAGGAATGAGCAGTTCTTC.